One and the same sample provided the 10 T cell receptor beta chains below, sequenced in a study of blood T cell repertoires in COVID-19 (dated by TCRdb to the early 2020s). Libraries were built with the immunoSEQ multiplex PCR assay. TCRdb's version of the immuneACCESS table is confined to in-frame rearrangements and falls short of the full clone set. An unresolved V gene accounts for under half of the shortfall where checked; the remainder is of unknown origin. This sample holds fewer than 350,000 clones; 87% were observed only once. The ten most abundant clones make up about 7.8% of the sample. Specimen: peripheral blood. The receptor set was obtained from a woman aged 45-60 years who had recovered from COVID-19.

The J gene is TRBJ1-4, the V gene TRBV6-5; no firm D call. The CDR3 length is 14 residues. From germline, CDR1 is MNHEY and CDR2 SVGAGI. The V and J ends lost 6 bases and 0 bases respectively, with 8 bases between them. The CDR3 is CASRLGATNEKLFF. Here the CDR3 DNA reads TGTGCCAGCAGGCTAGGAGCAACTAATGAAAAACTGTTTTTT.

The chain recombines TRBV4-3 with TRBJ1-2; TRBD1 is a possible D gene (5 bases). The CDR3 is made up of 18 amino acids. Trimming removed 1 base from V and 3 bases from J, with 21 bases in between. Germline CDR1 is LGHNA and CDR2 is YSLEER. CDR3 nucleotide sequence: TGCGCCAGCAGCCAAGGGGCCAGGGCGAGGGCGGGAGACTATGGCTACACCTTC. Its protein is CASSQGARARAGDYGYTF.

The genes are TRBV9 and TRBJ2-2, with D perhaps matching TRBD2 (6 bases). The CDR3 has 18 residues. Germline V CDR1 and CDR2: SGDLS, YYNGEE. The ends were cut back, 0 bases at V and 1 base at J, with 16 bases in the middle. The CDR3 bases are TGTGCCAGCAGCGTAGACCCCTCTTCTAGCGAGAACACCGGGGAGCTGTTTTTT. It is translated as CASSVDPSSSENTGELFF.

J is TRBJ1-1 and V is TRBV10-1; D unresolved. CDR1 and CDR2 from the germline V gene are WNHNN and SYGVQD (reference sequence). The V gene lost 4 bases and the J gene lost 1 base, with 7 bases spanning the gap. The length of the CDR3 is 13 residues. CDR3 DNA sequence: TGCGCCAGCAGTGTAAATCCGAACACTGAAGCTTTCTTT. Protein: CASSVNPNTEAFF.

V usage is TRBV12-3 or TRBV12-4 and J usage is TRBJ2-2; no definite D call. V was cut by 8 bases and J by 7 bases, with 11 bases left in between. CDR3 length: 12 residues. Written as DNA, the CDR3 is TGTGCCAGCGACAATTGGGTCGGGGAGCTGTTTTTT. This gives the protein CASDNWVGELFF.

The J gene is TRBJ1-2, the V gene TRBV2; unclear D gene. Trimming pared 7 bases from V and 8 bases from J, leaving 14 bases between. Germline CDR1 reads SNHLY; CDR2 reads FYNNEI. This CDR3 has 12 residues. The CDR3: CASIPGLGGYTF. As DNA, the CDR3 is TGTGCCAGCATCCCAGGACTCGGGGGCTACACCTTC.

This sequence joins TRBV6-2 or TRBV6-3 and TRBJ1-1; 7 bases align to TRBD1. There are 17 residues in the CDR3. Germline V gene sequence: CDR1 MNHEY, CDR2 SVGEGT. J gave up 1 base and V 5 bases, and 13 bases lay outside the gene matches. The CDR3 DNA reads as TGTGCCAGCAGTACAGGACAGGAAGCGAGTTGGAACACTGAAGCTTTCTTT. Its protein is CASSTGQEASWNTEAFF.

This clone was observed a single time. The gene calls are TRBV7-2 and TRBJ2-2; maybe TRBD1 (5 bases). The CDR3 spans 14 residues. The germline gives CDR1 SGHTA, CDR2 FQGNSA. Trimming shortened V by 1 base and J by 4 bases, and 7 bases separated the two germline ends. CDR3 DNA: TGTGCCAGCAGCTTAGGGGGCAGCACCGGGGAGCTGTTTTTT. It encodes CASSLGGSTGELFF.

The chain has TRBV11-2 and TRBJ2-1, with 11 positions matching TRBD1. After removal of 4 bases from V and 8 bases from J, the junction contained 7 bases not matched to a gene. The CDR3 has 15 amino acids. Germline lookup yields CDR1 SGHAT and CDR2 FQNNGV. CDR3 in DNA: TGTGCCAGCAGCTGGGGACAGGGGGGTAAGGATGAGCAGTTCTTC. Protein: CASSWGQGGKDEQFF.

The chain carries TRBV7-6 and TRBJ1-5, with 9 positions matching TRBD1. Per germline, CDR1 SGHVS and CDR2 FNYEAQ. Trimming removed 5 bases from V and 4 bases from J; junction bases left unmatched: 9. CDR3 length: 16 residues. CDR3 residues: CASSPGQGELNQPQHF. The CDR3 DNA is TGTGCCAGCAGCCCGGGACAGGGCGAACTGAATCAGCCCCAGCATTTT.